A single sample gave rise to the 22 T cell receptor beta chains below, sequenced in a study of blood T cell repertoires in COVID-19. Sequencing used immunoSEQ multiplex PCR; TCRdb keeps in-frame clones, though not all of them. The repertoire holds 170,000 or so clones, with 86% as singletons. The sample comprised peripheral blood. Receptors were obtained from a man aged 50 to 60 with active or convalescent COVID-19.

The chain recombines TRBV7-2 with TRBJ2-3; tentative D call: TRBD2 (7 bases). This CDR3 is built from 15 residues. V lost 1 base, J lost 1 base, and 9 bases lay in between. Germline V gene lookup returns CDR1 SGHTA and CDR2 FQGNSA. CDR3 nucleotide sequence: TGTGCCAGCAGCTTAGGCGGGGGCCGCACAGATACGCAGTATTTT. This sequence encodes CASSLGGGRTDTQYF.

The rearrangement uses TRBV9 and TRBJ2-3; tentatively, D is TRBD1 (5 bases). The CDR3 runs to 14 residues. Trimming removed 4 bases from V and 0 bases from J, with 9 bases in between. Germline CDR1 and CDR2: SGDLS and YYNGEE. CDR3 coding DNA: TGTGCCAGCAGCCAGGGTCCTAGCACAGATACGCAGTATTTT. This translates into CASSQGPSTDTQYF.

CDR3 region: CASMGQMNTEAFF. CDR3 nucleotide sequence: TGTGCCAGTATGGGACAAATGAACACTGAAGCTTTCTTT. This sequence joins TRBV19 and TRBJ1-1; D perhaps matches TRBD1 (6 bases). This CDR3 is built from 13 residues. Germline CDR1 is LNHDA and CDR2 is SQIVND (reference sequence). Between the trimmed V and J ends, which lost 7 bases and 0 bases, there was a span of 9 bases.

This clone was counted once. The chain uses TRBV4-3 and TRBJ2-7, with unresolved D. V lost 3 bases, J lost 2 bases, and 8 bases lay in between. The CDR3 is 13 amino acids. Looked up from germline, CDR1 is LGHNA and CDR2 is YSLEER. The DNA of the CDR3 is TGCGCCAGCAGCCATGGCGGAACCTACGAGCAGTACTTC. Encoded protein: CASSHGGTYEQYF.

V gene TRBV28 combines with J gene TRBJ1-1, with a tentative D call TRBD1 (5 bases). CDR3 size: 16 residues. The germline V and J ends were trimmed by 2 bases and 1 base, with 14 bases remaining between them. The germline gives CDR1 MDHEN, CDR2 SYDVKM. The CDR3 bases are TGTGCCAGCAGTTTAGTTGATGGGGGGAGGAACACTGAAGCTTTCTTT. Protein product: CASSLVDGGRNTEAFF.

The chain links TRBV4-1 to TRBJ1-5, with TRBD1 matching over 10 bases. Per the germline V gene, CDR1 is MGHRA and CDR2 is YSYEKL. Trimming took 4 bases from V and 3 from J; bases not matched to a gene: 6. The CDR3 loop spans 16 amino acids. The CDR3 region has the DNA TGCGCCAGCAGCCCGAGGGACAGGGGAAACAATCAGCCCCAGCATTTT. This sequence encodes CASSPRDRGNNQPQHF.

J is TRBJ1-5 and V is TRBV27; 8 bases are shared with TRBD1. The V and J ends lost 8 bases and 6 bases, in that order; junction bases with no gene match: 3. CDR1 is MNHEY, CDR2 SMNVEV, per germline (reference sequence). The CDR3 length is 12 residues. The CDR3, as DNA: TGTGCCAGCGGACAGGGCCCTCAGCCCCAGCATTTT. Translating it yields CASGQGPQPQHF.

The V call is TRBV4-1, the J call TRBJ1-6, with D possibly being TRBD1 (6 bases). CDR1 is MGHRA, CDR2 YSYEKL, per germline. CDR3 length: 18 residues. Deletions cut 1 base from V and 0 bases from J, with 13 bases between. This chain's CDR3 is CASSQVQTGSSYNSPLHF. CDR3 DNA sequence: TGCGCCAGCAGCCAAGTCCAGACAGGTAGCTCCTATAATTCACCCCTCCACTTT.

This chain connects TRBV4-3 to TRBJ1-4; TRBD1 might be the D (6 bases). The CDR3 has 17 residues. Trimming pared 1 base from V and 1 base from J, leaving 13 bases between. The germline CDR1 and CDR2 sequences are LGHNA and YSLEER. The CDR3 spells CASSQGRTGLTNEKLFF. In nucleotides, the CDR3 is TGCGCCAGCAGCCAAGGACGCACAGGGCTAACTAATGAAAAACTGTTTTTT.

This chain connects TRBV7-2 to TRBJ1-5, with 7 bases lining up with TRBD1. Germline lookup yields CDR1 SGHTA and CDR2 FQGNSA. The ends lost 5 bases at V and 0 bases at J; junction bases unmatched: 1. The CDR3 consists of 14 residues. The CDR3 region is CASSRDSSNQPQHF. In DNA form, the CDR3 reads TGTGCCAGCAGCCGGGACAGTAGCAATCAGCCCCAGCATTTT.

This clone appeared once. The CDR3 DNA reads TGTGCCAGCAGCACGACAGGAGGAAACACCATATATTTT. Residues: CASSTTGGNTIYF. The rearrangement uses TRBV7-3 and TRBJ1-3; weak D call: TRBD1 (6 bases). The CDR3 covers 13 residues. V shed 5 bases and J shed 4 bases, with 9 bases lying between them. Germline assignment: CDR1 SGHTA and CDR2 FQGTGA.

The chain combines TRBV7-3 with TRBJ2-5, with D perhaps TRBD1 (6 bases). The CDR3 contains 15 residues. The V gene's germline CDR1 is SGHTA and CDR2 FQGTGA. V was pared by 0 bases and J by 5 bases, with 13 bases between. The CDR3 nucleotides are TGTGCCAGCAGCTTAACGGGGGCTAGAGATGAGACCCAGTACTTC. The encoded protein is CASSLTGARDETQYF.

The gene calls are TRBV19 and TRBJ1-1; D may be TRBD1 (5 bases). Germline loops: CDR1 LNHDA, CDR2 SQIVND (reference sequence). CDR3 size: 12 residues. Trimming pared 11 bases from V and 4 bases from J, leaving 14 bases between. The CDR3 nucleotides read TGTGCCGCAAAAGACAGCCTCACTGAAGCTTTCTTT. This sequence encodes CAAKDSLTEAFF.

The chain uses TRBV7-2 and TRBJ2-1, with D unresolved. The CDR3 is made up of 16 amino acids. CDR1 SGHTA and CDR2 FQGNSA come from the germline V gene. V was shortened by 5 bases and J by 2 bases, with 16 bases between the two germline ends. In DNA, the CDR3 is TGTGCCAGCAGCCCCTTCAGCCAGCGTACCTACAATGAGCAGTTCTTC. It translates to CASSPFSQRTYNEQFF.

The genes are TRBV5-1 and TRBJ2-2, with TRBD2 matching 8 bases. V trimming: 5 bases; J trimming: 1 base; junction bases outside the gene matches: 10. The CDR3 is made up of 17 amino acids. Germline loops: CDR1 SGHRS, CDR2 YFSETQ. In DNA, the CDR3 is TGCGCCAGCAGGTTAAACTCCGGGACTAGGAACACCGGGGAGCTGTTTTTT. Translating it yields CASRLNSGTRNTGELFF.

The chain employs TRBV6-6 and TRBJ2-5; the match to TRBD1 covers 9 bases. The V gene's germline CDR1 is MNHNY and CDR2 SVGAGI (reference sequence). This CDR3 has 14 amino acids. V trimming: 5 bases; J trimming: 3 bases; junction bases outside the gene matches: 4. The CDR3 sequence: CASSKWTGEETQYF. CDR3 DNA sequence: TGTGCCAGCAGTAAATGGACAGGGGAAGAGACCCAGTACTTC.

The chain recombines TRBV12-3 or TRBV12-4 with TRBJ1-4; the D gene is possibly TRBD1 (6 bases). V was cut by 7 bases and J by 8 bases, with 14 bases left in between. This CDR3 is built from 13 residues. CDR3 DNA: TGTGCCAGCACCGGGGGGGCAGGGGAAAAACTGTTTTTT. Translated, it gives CASTGGAGEKLFF.

The J gene is TRBJ2-3, the V gene TRBV14; D is perhaps TRBD1 (5 bases). Germline lookup yields CDR1 SGHDN and CDR2 FVKESK. Between the trimmed V and J ends, which lost 6 bases and 9 bases, there was a span of 13 bases. This CDR3 spans 12 amino acids. CDR3 sequence: CASSEARTTQYF. The CDR3, as DNA: TGTGCCAGCAGTGAAGCCCGGACAACGCAGTATTTT.

The chain employs TRBV19 and TRBJ2-5; D is possibly TRBD2 (6 bases). This CDR3 has 13 residues. Germline V gene sequence: CDR1 LNHDA, CDR2 SQIVND (reference sequence). The V gene lost 7 bases and the J gene lost 3 bases, with 12 bases spanning the gap. CDR3 in DNA: TGTGCCAGTATGTTCCCGGGGGAAGAGACCCAGTACTTC. This gives the protein CASMFPGEETQYF. Complete variable domain (other parts from reference TRBV19 and TRBJ2-5): DGGITQSPKYLFRKEGQNVTLSCEQNLNHDAMYWYRQDPGQGLRLIYYSQIVNDFQKGDIAEGYSVSREKKESFPLTVTSAQKNPTAFYLCASMFPGEETQYFGPGTRLLVL.

This clone was detected a few times. The chain combines TRBV10-3 with TRBJ1-2, with 9 bases identical to TRBD1. J gave up 2 bases and V 6 bases, and 7 bases lay outside the gene matches. The germline V gene encodes CDR1 ENHRY and CDR2 SYGVKD. The CDR3 consists of 15 residues. The CDR3 sequence is CAISRTDRGNYGYTF. In DNA form, the CDR3 reads TGTGCCATCAGCCGAACAGACAGGGGGAACTATGGCTACACCTTC.

This rearrangement joins TRBV19 to TRBJ2-7, with a possible D match to TRBD1 (6 bases). Germline loops: CDR1 LNHDA, CDR2 SQIVND (reference sequence). CDR3 length: 13 residues. Trimming took 5 bases from V and 3 from J, leaving 11 bases between them. Here the CDR3 DNA reads TGTGCCAGTAGTCCGGGACACTACTACGAGCAGTACTTC. Protein sequence: CASSPGHYYEQYF.

This clone turned up a few times. The chain recombines TRBV10-1 with TRBJ1-5; D is possibly TRBD1 (5 bases). The V and J ends lost 8 bases and 2 bases respectively, with 19 bases between them. Per the germline V gene, CDR1 is WNHNN and CDR2 is SYGVQD (reference sequence). The CDR3 totals 16 residues. The CDR3 DNA reads as TGCGCCAGCGATCGAAATCAGGGTAGGGGCAATCAGCCCCAGCATTTT. The encoded protein is CASDRNQGRGNQPQHF.